This T cell receptor (beta chain) was profiled in a study of regulatory T cells in long-lasting Graves disease. Time point of the sample: newly diagnosed GD, antithyroid drugs for less than 3 months. Researchers made the TCR library from RNA that was extracted from PBMCs. Construction of TCR beta libraries relied on iRepertoire HTBI primers and on Arm-PCR targeting CDR3 regions. Original processing notes: Among the samples, around 61 TRBV and 14 to 15 TRBJ segments were identified. TCRdb reprocessed the multiplex PCR reads via MiXCR and lists one record per CDR3 protein. None of the V and J calls come from the authors' own analysis; TCRdb made them. Of 550,000 or so distinct CDR3 sequences in the sample, 12% were seen once. This CDR3 region has 14 residues. V was trimmed by 4 bases and J by 0 bases, leaving 11 bases between them. CDR1 DFQATT and CDR2 SNEGSKA come from the germline V gene (reference sequence).

The data also belong to a second study, concerning T cells in Graves' hyperthyroidism and ophthalmopathy.

The sequences come from peripheral blood mononuclear cells (PBMCs), collected at new diagnosis, from a patient treated with antithyroid drugs. The sequence came from a woman aged 30 to 39 with Graves disease. V gene TRBV20-1 combines with J gene TRBJ2-3; no clear D gene. The CDR3 is CSAISALSTDTQYF. CDR3 nucleotides: TGCAGTGCTATCTCTGCGTTGAGCACAGATACGCAGTATTTT.